The clone carrying this T cell receptor beta chain was counted only a few times. Its matching antigen is unknown. Trimming at V came to 8 bases and at J to 4 bases, leaving 13 bases not matched to a gene. Per germline, CDR1 SQVTM and CDR2 ANQGSEA. This CDR3 comprises 14 residues. Unique molecular identifiers featured in how the TCRbeta library was prepared. TCRdb re-derived calls from the PCR reads in MiXCR, one entry per CDR3 protein. The data hold around 700,000 distinct CDR3 sequences, with 13% observed a single time. The sample is drawn from a study of T-cell reconstitution after alpha-beta-depleted transplantation in children. Broader study findings: The authors attributed T-cell counts and diversity one year after transplant mostly to newly produced T cells. Several hundred expanded graft clones reportedly gave rise to the alpha-beta T cells present about two months after transplant. The high TCRbeta diversity at day 60 in some patients came from surviving recipient T cells and thymic progenitors.

The sequence came from a girl between 2 and 10 years old with congenital amegakaryocytic thrombocytopenia, due to receive a stem cell transplant. This chain connects TRBV29-1 to TRBJ2-5; 7 positions match TRBD2. The source was PBMCs, collected before TCRalphabeta/CD19-depleted stem cell transplant. The CDR3 nucleotides read TGCAGCTCCACTAGCGCATCGTTAGGAGAGACCCAGTACTTC. Its protein is CSSTSASLGETQYF.